These 32 T cell receptor beta chains originate from one sample sequenced in a study of cytomegalovirus exposure and HLA in healthy donors. Both 60 Vbeta primers and 13 Jbeta primers went into the PCR. Assay used: immunoSEQ multiplex PCR; TCRdb lists only in-frame clones, some missing. The sample has approximately 210,000 clones, roughly 85% seen once; the top ten hold approximately 2%. The sample taken for sequencing was PBMCs. These receptors originate from a male donor in good health and CMV-seronegative.

This clone was recorded at least ten times. J is TRBJ1-1 and V is TRBV21-1; the table names TRBD1, a call not compared with the DNA. TRBV21-1 is deemed a pseudogene. The CDR3 is made up of 13 amino acids. CDR3: CASSRAVNTEAFF. Here the CDR3 DNA reads TGTGCCAGCAGCAGGGCAGTGAACACTGAAGCTTTCTTT.

V gene TRBV4-1 combines with J gene TRBJ1-5; D gene ambiguous. Trimming took off 0 bases at V and 6 bases at J, with 6 bases between the two ends. This CDR3 has 13 amino acids. CDR1 and CDR2 from the germline V gene are MGHRA and YSYEKL. The CDR3 here is CASSQDRGQPQHF. In nucleotides, the CDR3 is TGCGCCAGCAGCCAAGATCGGGGTCAGCCCCAGCATTTT.

The chain has TRBV10-1 and TRBJ1-5, with a possible D match to TRBD1 (5 bases). CDR3 size: 14 residues. Trimming took off 11 bases at V and 1 base at J, with 15 bases between the two ends. Germline lookup yields CDR1 WNHNN and CDR2 SYGVQD (reference sequence). The CDR3 DNA reads as TGCGCCGTCGCGGGGACGGGGAGCAATCAGCCCCAGCATTTT. This gives the protein CAVAGTGSNQPQHF.

This clone was seen once. The chain has TRBV7-8 and TRBJ2-3; D is ambiguous. Germline CDR1 SGHVS, CDR2 FQNEAQ. Trimming pared 1 base from V and 2 bases from J, leaving 13 bases between. CDR3 length equals 16 residues. The chain's CDR3 is CASSLGFRQNTDTQYF. In DNA, the CDR3 is TGTGCCAGCAGCTTAGGGTTCAGGCAGAACACAGATACGCAGTATTTT.

The V call is TRBV5-6, the J call TRBJ2-7; 10 nucleotides align to TRBD1. Germline values: CDR1 SGHDT, CDR2 YYEEEE. The V segment lost 2 bases and the J segment 3 bases; nucleotides outside the gene matches: 5. This CDR3 region has 15 residues. DNA of the CDR3: TGTGCCAGCAGCTTTCGGGACAGGGGCGACTACGAGCAGTACTTC. Protein: CASSFRDRGDYEQYF. The whole variable domain, filled in from reference TRBV5-6 and TRBJ2-7, reads DAGVTQSPTHLIKTRGQQVTLRCSPKSGHDTVSWYQQALGQGPQFIFQYYEEEERQRGNFPDRFSGHQFPNYSSELNVNALLLGDSALYLCASSFRDRGDYEQYFGPGTRLTVT.

The chain combines TRBV19 with TRBJ2-1; a possible D gene is TRBD2 (5 bases). V was shortened by 2 bases and J by 8 bases, with 10 bases between the two germline ends. The CDR3 runs 13 residues. Germline assignment: CDR1 LNHDA and CDR2 SQIVND (reference sequence). Here the CDR3 DNA reads TGTGCCAGTAGTATAATCCCCGGGGATGAGCAGTTCTTC. Translated: CASSIIPGDEQFF.

As concerns this clone: Because the CDR3's place on the DNA is in doubt, the DNA is left out and the CDR3 is given as listed by TCRdb. The chain recombines TRBV2 with TRBJ1-1. The CDR3 numbers 11 amino acids, ends counted. Germline CDR1 SNHLY, CDR2 FYNNEI. The CDR3 here is CASSVGGGTTF.

This chain uses TRBV5-1 with TRBJ1-3; a possible D gene is TRBD1 (5 bases). Per germline, CDR1 SGHRS and CDR2 YFSETQ. CDR3 length: 16 amino acids. The V end lost 0 bases, the J end lost 0 bases, and 10 bases lay between the germline ends. As DNA, the CDR3 is TGCGCCAGCAGCTTGGCCTCGGGGGACTCTGGAAACACCATATATTTT. This gives the protein CASSLASGDSGNTIYF.

This clone was counted only a few times. The V call is TRBV28, the J call TRBJ2-7; 11 bases match TRBD2. CDR3 length: 16 amino acids. Germline lookup yields CDR1 MDHEN and CDR2 SYDVKM. V dropped 4 bases and J dropped 2; count of bases not matched to a gene: 7. The CDR3 sequence: CASSSPRSGGAYEQYF. CDR3 nucleotide sequence: TGTGCCAGCAGTTCGCCCCGTAGCGGGGGGGCCTACGAGCAGTACTTC.

The chain employs TRBV6-5 and TRBJ1-5; D possibly corresponds to TRBD1 (5 bases). This CDR3 has 13 amino acids. Trimming took 8 bases from V and 2 from J, leaving 10 bases between them. CDR1 is MNHEY and CDR2 is SVGAGI in the germline V gene. The CDR3 reads CASSDRRNQPQHF. CDR3 nucleotide sequence: TGTGCCAGCTCCGACAGACGCAATCAGCCCCAGCATTTT.

This rearrangement joins TRBV5-1 to TRBJ1-1, with a weak D call TRBD1 (5 bases). The germline CDR1 and CDR2 sequences are SGHRS and YFSETQ. The CDR3 totals 16 residues. The V end was cut by 2 bases, the J end by 5 bases, with 19 bases between. The CDR3 region has the DNA TGCGCCAGCAGCTTAGGAGGGGTGGGGGGGGTTACTGAAGCTTTCTTT. This translates into CASSLGGVGGVTEAFF. The complete variable domain, with remaining parts taken from reference TRBV5-1 and TRBJ1-1, reads KAGVTQTPRYLIKTRGQQVTLSCSPISGHRSVSWYQQTPGQGLQFLFEYFSETQRNKGNFPGRFSGRQFSNSRSEMNVSTLELGDSALYLCASSLGGVGGVTEAFFGQGTRLTVV.

The chain recombines TRBV30 with TRBJ1-3; maybe TRBD1 (6 bases). V lost 3 bases, J lost 1 base, and 10 bases lay in between. The CDR3 is 14 amino acids. The germline gives CDR1 GTSNPN, CDR2 SVGIG (reference sequence). The CDR3 reads CAWSRGRSGNTIYF. In DNA form, the CDR3 reads TGTGCCTGGAGCAGGGGTCGGTCTGGAAACACCATATATTTT. Combining the CDR3 with reference TRBV30 and TRBJ1-3 gives the whole variable domain SQTIHQWPATLVQPVGSPLSLECTVEGTSNPNLYWYRQAAGRGLQLLFYSVGIGQISSEVPQNLSASRPQDRQFILSSKKLLLSDSGFYLCAWSRGRSGNTIYFGEGSWLTVV.

The CDR3 nucleotides read TGTGCCATCAGTATCGGGGGAGGTACAACCTACAATGAGCAGTTCTTC. Amino acids: CAISIGGGTTYNEQFF. The chain has TRBV10-3 and TRBJ2-1; tentative D call: TRBD2 (6 bases). V shed 5 bases and J shed 2 bases, with 16 bases lying between them. The CDR3 is 16 amino acids. Germline CDR1 is ENHRY and CDR2 is SYGVKD.

Concerning this clone itself: Other DNA sequences in this sample translate to the same CDR3. This chain links TRBV15 with TRBJ2-7; 11 nucleotides align to TRBD2. Germline CDR1 LNHNV, CDR2 YYDKDF (reference sequence). V trimming: 1 base; J trimming: 1 base; junction bases outside the gene matches: 0. CDR3 size: 15 residues. CDR3 DNA sequence: TGTGCCACCAGCAGAGGGACTAGCGGGTCCTACGAGCAGTACTTC. Amino acids: CATSRGTSGSYEQYF.

V and J are TRBV6-5 and TRBJ1-1; D gene unclear. V lost 0 bases and J lost 2, with 4 bases in between. CDR1 MNHEY and CDR2 SVGAGI come from the germline V gene. The CDR3 totals 13 residues. The DNA of the CDR3 is TGTGCCAGCAGTTACTCCCTAAACACTGAAGCTTTCTTT. As protein: CASSYSLNTEAFF.

V usage is TRBV28 and J usage is TRBJ1-1; 10 nucleotides agree with TRBD1. The germline V gene has CDR1 MDHEN and CDR2 SYDVKM. V dropped 6 bases and J dropped 11; count of bases not matched to a gene: 9. The CDR3 loop spans 13 amino acids. This CDR3 reads CASSLRDRGPAFF. DNA for the CDR3: TGTGCCAGCAGCCTCCGGGACAGGGGTCCGGCTTTCTTT.

The chain uses TRBV19 and TRBJ1-1; 9 bases map to TRBD1. The CDR3 contains 15 residues. The J segment lost 1 base and the V segment lost 3 bases, leaving 3 bases of the junction unmatched. Germline values: CDR1 LNHDA, CDR2 SQIVND (reference sequence). CDR3 sequence (DNA): TGTGCCAGTAGTATCCTGGGACAGGGGAACACTGAAGCTTTCTTT. Translated: CASSILGQGNTEAFF.

V usage is TRBV18 and J usage is TRBJ2-7; 8 bases map to TRBD1. Germline loops: CDR1 KGHSH, CDR2 LQKENI. The CDR3 runs to 14 residues. Trimming at V came to 3 bases and at J to 3 bases, leaving 4 bases not matched to a gene. For the CDR3, the DNA is TGTGCCAGCTCACCTTGGGACAGGAACTACGAGCAGTACTTC. Encoded protein: CASSPWDRNYEQYF.

The chain recombines TRBV19 with TRBJ1-6; D gene uncertain. V was trimmed by 5 bases and J by 0 bases, leaving 17 bases between them. The germline CDR1 and CDR2 sequences are LNHDA and SQIVND (reference sequence). The length of the CDR3 is 18 residues. CDR3 sequence reads: CASSLRSQRGSYNSPLHF. CDR3 bases: TGTGCCAGTAGTCTCCGGTCCCAACGGGGCTCCTATAATTCACCCCTCCACTTT.

J is TRBJ1-4 and V is TRBV30, with 8 bases identical to TRBD1. V lost 4 bases to trimming and J lost 7 bases; unmatched junction nucleotides: 11. The CDR3 loop spans 15 amino acids. Germline V gene lookup returns CDR1 GTSNPN and CDR2 SVGIG (reference sequence). CDR3 protein: CAWKDRERLFEKLFF. DNA for the CDR3: TGTGCCTGGAAGGACAGGGAGCGACTTTTTGAAAAACTGTTTTTT.

The chain is built from TRBV4-2 and TRBJ1-5, with 7 bases that match TRBD1. This CDR3 has 14 amino acids. Per germline, CDR1 LGHNA and CDR2 YNFKEQ. V lost 0 bases, J lost 6 bases, and 2 bases stayed unmatched. For the CDR3, the DNA is TGTGCCAGCAGCCAAGATAGGGGGCGTCAGCCCCAGCATTTT. It codes for CASSQDRGRQPQHF.

V usage is TRBV5-6 and J usage is TRBJ2-5; TRBD1 aligns across 9 bases. Germline CDR1 reads SGHDT; CDR2 reads YYEEEE. With V trimmed by 3 bases and J by 1 base, 1 base remained unmatched. The CDR3 sequence is 14 residues long. The CDR3 nucleotides read TGTGCCAGCAGCTGGACAGGGGCCCAAGAGACCCAGTACTTC. As protein: CASSWTGAQETQYF. Supplemented by reference TRBV5-6 and TRBJ2-5, the full variable domain reads DAGVTQSPTHLIKTRGQQVTLRCSPKSGHDTVSWYQQALGQGPQFIFQYYEEEERQRGNFPDRFSGHQFPNYSSELNVNALLLGDSALYLCASSWTGAQETQYFGPGTRLLVL.

The chain recombines TRBV19 with TRBJ2-1; 9 positions agree with TRBD1. Germline-derived CDR1 and CDR2 are LNHDA and SQIVND (reference sequence). This CDR3 is built from 17 residues. The ends lost 6 bases at V and 5 bases at J; junction bases unmatched: 14. The CDR3 DNA is TGTGCCAGTAGGACTCCCCCGGGACAGGGATCGAACAATGAGCAGTTCTTC. It specifies CASRTPPGQGSNNEQFF.

V usage is TRBV11-2 and J usage is TRBJ2-3; tentative D call: TRBD2 (6 bases). With 4 bases removed from V and 0 bases from J, the gap between germline ends came to 17 bases. CDR1 and CDR2 from the germline V gene are SGHAT and FQNNGV. This CDR3 has 17 residues. For the CDR3, the DNA is TGTGCCAGCAGCTCCCCCAAGCTAGCGCCTAGCACAGATACGCAGTATTTT. Translated, it gives CASSSPKLAPSTDTQYF. Together with reference TRBV11-2 and TRBJ2-3, the CDR3 gives the full variable domain: EAGVAQSPRYKIIEKRQSVAFWCNPISGHATLYWYQQILGQGPKLLIQFQNNGVVDDSQLPKDRFSAERLKGVDSTLKIQPAKLEDSAVYLCASSSPKLAPSTDTQYFGPGTRLTVL.

J is TRBJ2-3 and V is TRBV2, with TRBD2 matching over 8 bases. J gave up 5 bases and V 5 bases, and 15 bases lay outside the gene matches. The CDR3 has 17 residues. Per the germline V gene, CDR1 is SNHLY and CDR2 is FYNNEI. As DNA, the CDR3 is TGTGCCAGCAGTCAAAATCCCGGGACTAGGGGAAAAGATACGCAGTATTTT. The encoded protein is CASSQNPGTRGKDTQYF.

This clone was observed a handful of times. The rearrangement uses TRBV7-9 and TRBJ2-3; 7 nucleotides line up with TRBD2. Germline V lookup: CDR1 SEHNR, CDR2 FQNEAQ (reference sequence). The CDR3 extends over 16 amino acids. Unmatched junction bases numbered 15, after V lost 10 bases and J lost 2 bases. The CDR3 spells CATKSGVSEITDTQYF. The CDR3 coding sequence is TGTGCCACCAAAAGCGGGGTGAGCGAAATCACAGATACGCAGTATTTT. The whole variable domain, remainder taken from reference TRBV7-9 and TRBJ2-3, is DTGVSQNPRHKITKRGQNVTFRCDPISEHNRLYWYRQTLGQGPEFLTYFQNEAQLEKSRLLSDRFSAERPKGSFSTLEIQRTEQGDSAMYLCATKSGVSEITDTQYFGPGTRLTVL.

V is TRBV30 and J is TRBJ2-7, with D perhaps matching TRBD1 (7 bases). The length of the CDR3 is 13 residues. Germline V gene sequence: CDR1 GTSNPN, CDR2 SVGIG (reference sequence). With 5 bases removed from V and 2 bases from J, the gap between germline ends came to 13 bases. DNA for the CDR3: TGTGCCTGGGTAGCCAGGGGGGCCTACGAGCAGTACTTC. Amino acid sequence: CAWVARGAYEQYF. Using reference TRBV30 and TRBJ2-7 for the parts outside the CDR3, the full variable domain is SQTIHQWPATLVQPVGSPLSLECTVEGTSNPNLYWYRQAAGRGLQLLFYSVGIGQISSEVPQNLSASRPQDRQFILSSKKLLLSDSGFYLCAWVARGAYEQYFGPGTRLTVT.

CDR3: CASSLALAGDRGVNQPQHF. The DNA of the CDR3 is TGTGCCAGCAGCTTAGCGTTGGCAGGGGATCGGGGGGTTAATCAGCCCCAGCATTTT. V usage is TRBV7-8 and J usage is TRBJ1-5; a possible D gene is TRBD1 (6 bases). The CDR3 runs to 19 residues. In germline, CDR1 is SGHVS, CDR2 FQNEAQ. V was shortened by 0 bases and J by 4 bases, with 22 bases between the two germline ends. Full variable domain (missing parts from reference TRBV7-8 and TRBJ1-5): GAGVSQSPRYKVAKRGQDVALRCDPISGHVSLFWYQQALGQGPEFLTYFQNEAQLDKSGLPSDRFFAERPEGSVSTLKIQRTQQEDSAVYLCASSLALAGDRGVNQPQHFGDGTRLSIL.

In DNA form, the CDR3 reads TGTGCCAGCAGCCCTGGACAGCCTGGGGCCAACGTCCTGACTTTC. It specifies CASSPGQPGANVLTF. The chain carries TRBV7-3 and TRBJ2-6; TRBD1 is a possible D gene (6 bases). Per germline, CDR1 SGHTA and CDR2 FQGTGA. This CDR3 has 15 residues. V shed 5 bases and J shed 2 bases, with 10 bases lying between them.

The J gene is TRBJ1-5, the V gene TRBV19; tentatively, D is TRBD1 (5 bases). In germline, CDR1 is LNHDA, CDR2 SQIVND (reference sequence). The CDR3 extends over 14 amino acids. The V end lost 3 bases, the J end lost 7 bases, and 13 bases lay between the germline ends. CDR3 bases: TGTGCCAGTAGTATTGAGAGGGGACTCCAGCCCCAGCATTTT. Translating gives CASSIERGLQPQHF.

The CDR3 protein is CASSYGYSLGYTF. The DNA for the CDR3 is TGTGCCAGCAGTTACGGTTACTCCCTTGGCTACACCTTC. The rearrangement uses TRBV6-6 and TRBJ1-2, with no clear D. With 2 bases removed from V and 7 bases from J, the gap between germline ends came to 11 bases. The length of the CDR3 is 13 residues. Germline V gene data show CDR1 as MNHNY and CDR2 as SVGAGI (reference sequence).

The chain has TRBV11-2 and TRBJ2-5, with D perhaps matching TRBD1 (6 bases). The end of the DNA aligns better with TRBJ2-7, so the J call may be wrong. The CDR3 runs to 16 residues. In germline, CDR1 is SGHAT, CDR2 FQNNGV. The CDR3 spells CASSPPRTGTSYEQYF. The CDR3 DNA is TGTGCCAGCAGCCCTCCGCGAACAGGGACCTCCTACGAGCAGTACTTC.